The next 27 T cell receptor beta chains were all read from a single sample in a study of T-cell memory formation after mild COVID-19. TCRdb re-called the 5' RACE reads with MiXCR, one entry per CDR3 protein. The sample holds 550,000 to 700,000 distinct CDR3 sequences, around 16% seen once. The sample was PBMCs or a T cell subset sorted from them (not recorded which). These receptors all come from an adult woman who had mild COVID-19 (a few samples of this study predate the infection). Cell type and time point are not known.

The sample holds a few counts of this clonotype. V gene TRBV18 combines with J gene TRBJ2-7; D gene uncertain. This CDR3 spans 13 amino acids. V was clipped by 3 bases and J by 5 bases, with 11 bases between them. Germline CDR1 KGHSH, CDR2 LQKENI. In DNA form, the CDR3 reads TGTGCCAGCTCACCCTCGCTAGGTAACGAGCAGTACTTC. Amino acid sequence: CASSPSLGNEQYF.

The V gene is TRBV14, the J gene TRBJ2-2; 14 nucleotides align to TRBD2. V gave up 3 bases and J gave up 3 bases; unmatched junction bases: 3. Germline V gives CDR1 SGHDN, CDR2 FVKESK. The CDR3 has 17 amino acids. As DNA, the CDR3 is TGTGCCAGCAGCCAGCCGGGACTAGCGGGAGACACCGGGGAGCTGTTTTTT. Encoded protein: CASSQPGLAGDTGELFF.

The chain carries TRBV20-1 and TRBJ2-1; 12 nucleotides line up with TRBD2. CDR3 length: 16 amino acids. The germline CDR1 and CDR2 sequences are DFQATT and SNEGSKA (reference sequence). The trim removed 5 bases at V and 2 bases at J, leaving 7 bases unmatched. CDR3 region: CSADPSGRATYNEQFF. The CDR3 nucleotides are TGCAGTGCTGACCCTAGCGGGAGGGCAACCTACAATGAGCAGTTCTTC.

The rearrangement joins TRBV14 to TRBJ2-7; no clear D. Trimming removed 5 bases at V and 2 bases at J, with 4 bases between. Germline V lookup: CDR1 SGHDN, CDR2 FVKESK. This CDR3 has 11 residues. CDR3 nucleotides: TGTGCCAGCAGCGAACCCTACGAGCAGTACTTC. Protein product: CASSEPYEQYF. The variable domain in full, completed from reference TRBV14 and TRBJ2-7, reads EAGVTQFPSHSVIEKGQTVTLRCDPISGHDNLYWYRRVMGKEIKFLLHFVKESKQDESGMPNNRFLAERTGGTYSTLKVQPAELEDSGVYFCASSEPYEQYFGPGTRLTVT.

This clonotype has ten or more counts. The V and J genes are TRBV7-3 and TRBJ1-1; D perhaps matches TRBD1 (5 bases). V shed 5 bases and J shed 5 bases, with 12 bases lying between them. The germline gives CDR1 SGHTA, CDR2 FQGTGA. The length of the CDR3 is 13 residues. CDR3 sequence reads: CASSRFGGTEAFF. The CDR3 DNA follows: TGTGCCAGCAGCCGGTTCGGGGGGACTGAAGCTTTCTTT.

This chain links TRBV9 with TRBJ2-3; TRBD2 is a possible D gene (6 bases). The CDR3 spans 18 residues. Germline lookup yields CDR1 SGDLS and CDR2 YYNGEE. V was clipped by 0 bases and J by 5 bases, with 22 bases between them. The CDR3 DNA follows: TGTGCCAGCAGCGTAGAGTCGGGAAAAGGACTATCAGGAGATACGCAGTATTTT. It codes for CASSVESGKGLSGDTQYF. Full variable domain (rest looked up from reference TRBV9 and TRBJ2-3): DSGVTQTPKHLITATGQRVTLRCSPRSGDLSVYWYQQSLDQGLQFLIQYYNGEERAKGNILERFSAQQFPDLHSELNLSSLELGDSALYFCASSVESGKGLSGDTQYFGPGTRLTVL.

This clonotype was seen at least ten times. The V gene is TRBV3-1, the J gene TRBJ2-1; 8 bases are a match to TRBD1. Germline CDR1 LGHDT, CDR2 YNNKEL (reference sequence). With 4 bases clipped from V and 2 bases from J, the junction kept 4 bases outside the gene matches. The CDR3 contains 15 residues. DNA of the CDR3: TGTGCCAGCAGCCCAGGGACAGGACCCTACAATGAGCAGTTCTTC. Translation gives CASSPGTGPYNEQFF.

The V call is TRBV7-8, the J call TRBJ2-5; TRBD2 matches at 14 bases. Germline V gene sequence: CDR1 SGHVS, CDR2 FQNEAQ. The CDR3 is 18 residues long. J lost 4 bases, V lost 5 bases, and 12 bases had no gene match. The CDR3 DNA sequence: TGTGCCAGCAGCAAAAGGCCGGGACTAGCGGGGGAGGGAGAGACCCAGTACTTC. Encoded protein: CASSKRPGLAGEGETQYF. Drawing the rest from reference TRBV7-8 and TRBJ2-5, the complete variable domain is GAGVSQSPRYKVAKRGQDVALRCDPISGHVSLFWYQQALGQGPEFLTYFQNEAQLDKSGLPSDRFFAERPEGSVSTLKIQRTQQEDSAVYLCASSKRPGLAGEGETQYFGPGTRLLVL.

This chain links TRBV7-2 with TRBJ2-2, with D unclear. The germline gives CDR1 SGHTA, CDR2 FQGNSA. The CDR3 length is 16 residues. V was pared by 2 bases and J by 3 bases, with 13 bases between. The DNA of the CDR3 is TGTGCCAGCAGCTTATTCGGTCGCTTCGACACCGGGGAGCTGTTTTTT. It encodes CASSLFGRFDTGELFF.

This clonotype came up a few times. The chain employs TRBV19 and TRBJ2-1; the match to TRBD2 covers 11 bases. Germline V lookup: CDR1 LNHDA, CDR2 SQIVND (reference sequence). This CDR3 is 15 amino acids long. The V gene end was trimmed by 5 bases and the J gene end by 8 bases; junction bases not matched to a gene: 8. CDR3 region: CASSLVAGGPYEQFF. Here the CDR3 DNA reads TGTGCCAGTAGTTTAGTAGCGGGAGGGCCCTATGAGCAGTTCTTC.

This clonotype was detected only a few times. Written as DNA, the CDR3 is TGTGCCAGCGGCCAGCGGGGGGTAGATACGCAGTATTTT. This sequence encodes CASGQRGVDTQYF. The chain has TRBV11-3 and TRBJ2-3, with 9 bases fitting TRBD2. The germline V gene has CDR1 SGHNT and CDR2 YENEEA. The CDR3 consists of 13 residues. V dropped 8 bases and J dropped 5; count of bases not matched to a gene: 5.

This clonotype has more than one count but fewer than ten. The chain couples TRBV18 to TRBJ1-1; TRBD1 agrees at 12 bases. The ends lost 4 bases at V and 6 bases at J; junction bases unmatched: 3. Germline loops: CDR1 KGHSH, CDR2 LQKENI. The CDR3 contains 14 residues. The CDR3 here is CASSLRDRGPEAFF. The CDR3 region has the DNA TGTGCCAGCTCACTCCGGGACAGGGGGCCTGAAGCTTTCTTT.

The CDR3 region is CASSYSQGGTEAFF. CDR3 sequence (DNA): TGTGCCAGCAGTTACTCACAGGGAGGCACTGAAGCTTTCTTT. The chain is built from TRBV6-5 and TRBJ1-1, with D possibly being TRBD1 (6 bases). Trimming left V 0 bases short and J 4 bases short, with 9 bases between. The CDR3 extends over 14 amino acids. Looked up from germline, CDR1 is MNHEY and CDR2 is SVGAGI.

V and J are TRBV7-2 and TRBJ2-7; the match to TRBD2 covers 8 bases. CDR1 is SGHTA, CDR2 FQGNSA, per germline. The CDR3 is made up of 15 amino acids. Trimming took 5 bases from V and 4 from J; bases not matched to a gene: 10. CDR3 region: CASSPTAGGPYEQYF. CDR3 bases: TGTGCCAGCAGCCCCACGGCGGGGGGACCGTACGAGCAGTACTTC.

In its sample, this clonotype was seen many times. The chain couples TRBV15 to TRBJ1-3; unclear D gene. CDR1 is LNHNV and CDR2 is YYDKDF in the germline V gene (reference sequence). The CDR3 covers 15 residues. The V end was cut by 3 bases, the J end by 2 bases, with 11 bases between. CDR3 amino acids: CATSREVTAGNTIYF. The CDR3 DNA sequence: TGTGCCACCAGCAGGGAGGTTACAGCTGGAAACACCATATATTTT.

The chain couples TRBV5-1 to TRBJ1-4; TRBD1 aligns across 12 bases. Germline V CDR1 and CDR2: SGHRS, YFSETQ. The V and J ends lost 4 bases and 5 bases, in that order; junction bases with no gene match: 0. The length of the CDR3 is 14 residues. The CDR3 region is CASSGTGGNEKLFF. In nucleotides, the CDR3 is TGCGCCAGCAGCGGGACAGGGGGCAATGAAAAACTGTTTTTT.

This clonotype was counted ten times or more. The genes are TRBV7-3 and TRBJ2-2, with D tentatively TRBD2 (5 bases). This CDR3 region has 13 residues. CDR1 and CDR2 (germline): SGHTA, FQGTGA. V was trimmed by 3 bases and J by 5 bases, leaving 7 bases between them. The CDR3 DNA follows: TGTGCCAGCAGCTTTACTAGTACCGGGGAGCTGTTTTTT. It encodes CASSFTSTGELFF.

V and J are TRBV6-5 and TRBJ1-2; 7 nucleotides agree with TRBD1. This CDR3 has 17 amino acids. With 3 bases clipped from V and 6 bases from J, the junction kept 16 bases outside the gene matches. The V gene's germline CDR1 is MNHEY and CDR2 SVGAGI. The CDR3 sequence: CASSYSSTGVPLHGYTF. The CDR3 DNA is TGTGCCAGCAGTTATTCATCTACAGGGGTACCTCTTCATGGCTACACCTTC.

The chain has TRBV11-2 and TRBJ1-6; 8 nucleotides align to TRBD1. Germline CDR1 reads SGHAT; CDR2 reads FQNNGV. The CDR3 consists of 15 residues. With 0 bases clipped from V and 9 bases from J, the junction kept 4 bases outside the gene matches. The CDR3 here is CASSLEDRAGSPLHF. CDR3 nucleotides: TGTGCCAGCAGCTTAGAGGACAGGGCCGGTTCACCCCTCCACTTT.

This clonotype appeared a few times. V and J are TRBV4-1 and TRBJ2-5, with unresolved D. Germline CDR1 reads MGHRA; CDR2 reads YSYEKL. The CDR3 consists of 15 residues. The V end lost 0 bases, the J end lost 5 bases, and 13 bases lay between the germline ends. CDR3 region: CASSQEGSRRETQYF. In DNA form, the CDR3 reads TGCGCCAGCAGCCAAGAGGGCTCCAGGCGGGAGACCCAGTACTTC.

The gene calls are TRBV7-2 and TRBJ1-2; TRBD1 might be the D (5 bases). V was clipped by 3 bases and J by 1 base, with 12 bases between them. This CDR3 is 15 amino acids long. The germline gives CDR1 SGHTA, CDR2 FQGNSA. In DNA, the CDR3 is TGTGCCAGCAGCTTCGGGGCTAACAGTAACTATGGCTACACCTTC. It yields the protein CASSFGANSNYGYTF.

The chain's CDR3 is CASSQGLLLGSEAFF. CDR3 coding DNA: TGTGCCAGCAGCCAAGGGCTCCTACTTGGTTCGGAAGCTTTCTTT. The genes are TRBV3-1 and TRBJ1-1, with D uncertain. The CDR3 sequence is 15 residues long. Trimming shortened V by 1 base and J by 8 bases, and 17 bases separated the two germline ends. CDR1 is LGHDT and CDR2 is YNNKEL in the germline V gene (reference sequence).

V usage is TRBV6-2 or TRBV6-3 and J usage is TRBJ1-5; 9 bases line up with TRBD1. Per germline, CDR1 MNHEY and CDR2 SVGEGT. The CDR3 length is 15 residues. J lost 4 bases, V lost 6 bases, and 7 bases had no gene match. DNA for the CDR3: TGTGCCAGCAGCAGCGCGGACAGGGGTAATCAGCCCCAGCATTTT. Amino acids: CASSSADRGNQPQHF.

This clonotype was seen more than once but under ten times. The chain has TRBV7-4 and TRBJ2-3; the D is unclear. The CDR3 covers 13 residues. Germline assignment: CDR1 SGHVT and CDR2 SQSDAQ. V was clipped by 2 bases and J by 7 bases, with 10 bases between them. The CDR3: CASSLLGPNTQYF. CDR3 in DNA: TGTGCCAGCAGCTTACTGGGCCCCAATACGCAGTATTTT. Based on the CDR3 plus reference TRBV7-4 and TRBJ2-3, the full variable domain is GAGVSQSPRYKVAKRGRDVALRCDSISGHVTLYWYRQTLGQGSEVLTYSQSDAQRDKSGRPSGRFSAERPERSVSTLKIQRTEQGDSAVYLCASSLLGPNTQYFGPGTRLTVL.

This clonotype showed up just a few times. V and J are TRBV7-9 and TRBJ1-5; 9 positions agree with TRBD1. CDR1 and CDR2 from the germline V gene are SEHNR and FQNEAQ (reference sequence). The CDR3 extends over 15 amino acids. V trimming: 5 bases; J trimming: 3 bases; junction bases outside the gene matches: 5. CDR3 in DNA: TGTGCCAGCAGCCAAACAGGGGGCGTCAATCAGCCCCAGCATTTT. Its translation is CASSQTGGVNQPQHF.

V and J are TRBV7-9 and TRBJ1-3; D gene unclear. The CDR3 has 13 amino acids. The germline V gene has CDR1 SEHNR and CDR2 FQNEAQ (reference sequence). Trimming cost V 6 bases and J 4 bases, with 10 bases left between them. The CDR3 DNA reads TGTGCCAGCAGGGAAATTTCCGGAAACACCATATATTTT. It is translated as CASREISGNTIYF.

CDR3 sequence (DNA): TGTGCCAGCAGCCAAGATAAAGGGGTCTATGGCTACACCTTC. Amino acids: CASSQDKGVYGYTF. This chain links TRBV4-2 with TRBJ1-2; D might be TRBD1 (5 bases). With 0 bases removed from V and 4 bases from J, the gap between germline ends came to 9 bases. Looked up from germline, CDR1 is LGHNA and CDR2 is YNFKEQ. This CDR3 region has 14 residues.